A single sample is the source of the 25 T cell receptor beta chains below, sequenced in a study of blood T cell repertoires in COVID-19. Profiled with immunoSEQ multiplex PCR; TCRdb holds only in-frame clones, not every one. This repertoire shows 350,000 to 400,000 clones, approximately 86% found once; its top ten account for under 8.5%. Sequencing was performed on peripheral blood. The receptors stem from a woman aged 60-75 years with COVID-19, enrolled during active disease.

V usage is TRBV6-2 or TRBV6-3 and J usage is TRBJ1-2, with TRBD1 matching over 12 bases. V was clipped by 5 bases and J by 8 bases; unmatched bases: 6. CDR1 and CDR2 (germline): MNHEY, SVGEGT. The CDR3 contains 14 residues. The DNA for the CDR3 is TGTGCCAGCAGTACCTTCGGGACAGGGGGCGGCTACACCTTC. It specifies CASSTFGTGGGYTF.

The rearrangement joins TRBV30 to TRBJ2-5, with D possibly being TRBD2 (6 bases). Looked up from germline, CDR1 is GTSNPN and CDR2 is SVGIG (reference sequence). There are 15 residues in the CDR3. V dropped 4 bases and J dropped 1 base, with 16 bases sitting between them. The CDR3 nucleotides are TGTGCCTGGAAGGAGGTCGGGGGACGCCAAGAGACCCAGTACTTC. It yields the protein CAWKEVGGRQETQYF.

This clone was detected once. V and J are TRBV28 and TRBJ2-3; weak D call: TRBD2 (7 bases). Germline V gene data show CDR1 as MDHEN and CDR2 as SYDVKM. The CDR3 spans 16 residues. The V and J ends lost 5 bases and 4 bases respectively, with 19 bases between them. In DNA form, the CDR3 reads TGTGCCAGCAGTGGGAGGGGGGACGGGTCCGCAGATACGCAGTATTTT. Protein sequence: CASSGRGDGSADTQYF.

The rearrangement links TRBV2 to TRBJ2-7, with D possibly matching TRBD2 (5 bases). The length of the CDR3 is 13 residues. The germline V gene encodes CDR1 SNHLY and CDR2 FYNNEI. V was cut by 7 bases and J by 0 bases, with 10 bases left in between. The CDR3, as DNA: TGTGCCAGCAAACAGCGGAGCTCCTACGAGCAGTACTTC. It is translated as CASKQRSSYEQYF.

J is TRBJ2-3 and V is TRBV11-2, with TRBD2 identical over 8 bases. Germline trimming cut 2 bases from V and 4 bases from J; bases unmatched to any gene: 2. This CDR3 comprises 14 residues. Germline CDR1 and CDR2: SGHAT and FQNNGV. The CDR3 is CASSLNSGADTQYF. Here the CDR3 DNA reads TGTGCCAGCAGCTTAAATAGCGGGGCAGATACGCAGTATTTT.

V usage is TRBV13 and J usage is TRBJ2-5; 7 positions match TRBD2. The V gene's germline CDR1 is PRHDT and CDR2 FYEKMQ (reference sequence). CDR3 length equals 17 residues. Unmatched junction bases numbered 15, after V lost 5 bases and J lost 3 bases. The CDR3 is CASSPRGEGMLEETQYF. The DNA of the CDR3 is TGTGCCAGCAGCCCCCGGGGGGAGGGGATGCTCGAAGAGACCCAGTACTTC.

The chain joins TRBV6-1 to TRBJ1-2; 8 nucleotides line up with TRBD1. Germline values: CDR1 MNHNS, CDR2 SASEGT. J lost 7 bases, V lost 3 bases, and 13 bases had no gene match. This CDR3 is 16 amino acids long. This CDR3 is CASSEGGMGQASGYTF. The CDR3 DNA is TGTGCCAGCAGTGAGGGGGGGATGGGACAGGCGTCTGGCTACACCTTC.

The chain combines TRBV11-2 with TRBJ2-5; D ambiguous. The V and J ends lost 3 bases and 5 bases respectively, with 13 bases between them. CDR1 and CDR2 from the germline V gene are SGHAT and FQNNGV. The CDR3 contains 14 residues. The CDR3 bases are TGTGCCAGCAGCTTCGGGTTGAATGGGGAGACCCAGTACTTC. Protein sequence: CASSFGLNGETQYF.

This clone was observed a single time. The gene calls are TRBV6-5 and TRBJ2-7; TRBD2 agrees at 13 bases. This CDR3 has 15 residues. The J segment lost 4 bases and the V segment lost 5 bases, leaving 5 bases of the junction unmatched. The germline gives CDR1 MNHEY, CDR2 SVGAGI. The CDR3 DNA follows: TGTGCCAGCAGTCCCTGGACTAGCGGGGGATACGAGCAGTACTTC. This gives the protein CASSPWTSGGYEQYF.

This chain connects TRBV2 to TRBJ2-7; tentatively, D is TRBD2 (6 bases). Germline V lookup: CDR1 SNHLY, CDR2 FYNNEI. The CDR3 totals 13 residues. Between the trimmed V and J ends, which lost 6 bases and 7 bases, there was a span of 16 bases. DNA for the CDR3: TGTGCCAGCAGCGGGGCCATGGCGGGGGAGCAGTACTTC. It is translated as CASSGAMAGEQYF. Full variable domain (outside the CDR3, taken from reference TRBV2 and TRBJ2-7): EPEVTQTPSHQVTQMGQEVILRCVPISNHLYFYWYRQILGQKVEFLVSFYNNEISEKSEIFDDQFSVERPDGSNFTLKIRSTKLEDSAMYFCASSGAMAGEQYFGPGTRLTVT.

The DNA for the CDR3 is TGTGCCAGCAGCTTGGGGACAGGGCTTACTTATGGCTACACCTTC. Its protein product is CASSLGTGLTYGYTF. The chain employs TRBV5-6 and TRBJ1-2; 8 bases are a match to TRBD1. The V segment lost 0 bases and the J segment 5 bases; nucleotides outside the gene matches: 6. The CDR3 length is 15 residues. Looked up from germline, CDR1 is SGHDT and CDR2 is YYEEEE. The full variable domain, with the rest looked up from reference TRBV5-6 and TRBJ1-2, is DAGVTQSPTHLIKTRGQQVTLRCSPKSGHDTVSWYQQALGQGPQFIFQYYEEEERQRGNFPDRFSGHQFPNYSSELNVNALLLGDSALYLCASSLGTGLTYGYTFGSGTRLTVV.

CDR3 sequence reads: CATSDAPGTGGYNEQFF. CDR3 DNA sequence: TGTGCCACCAGTGATGCCCCCGGGACAGGGGGATACAATGAGCAGTTCTTC. The chain joins TRBV24-1 to TRBJ2-1, with 11 nucleotides matching TRBD1. CDR1 and CDR2 from the germline V gene are KGHDR and SFDVKD. Losses at the gene ends were 3 bases for V and 4 bases for J; bases not matched to a gene: 7. The CDR3 runs to 17 residues.

The chain recombines TRBV18 with TRBJ1-1, with TRBD1 matching 7 bases. Germline V gene sequence: CDR1 KGHSH, CDR2 LQKENI. The junction had 12 bases not matched to a gene; V was cut back by 7 bases and J by 4 bases. This CDR3 is built from 15 residues. The DNA for the CDR3 is TGTGCCAGCTTCATGGGGGCAGGGGGAATCACTGAAGCTTTCTTT. Amino acids: CASFMGAGGITEAFF.

This clone was observed a single time. The rearrangement links TRBV5-4 to TRBJ2-5; no reliable D call. The CDR3 contains 13 residues. The germline V gene encodes CDR1 SGHNT and CDR2 YYREEE (reference sequence). V was cut by 4 bases and J by 4 bases, with 11 bases left in between. DNA for the CDR3: TGTGCCAGCAGCCCTCTACCTAGAGAGACCCAGTACTTC. Its translation: CASSPLPRETQYF.

This rearrangement joins TRBV4-1 to TRBJ2-3; TRBD2 matches 13 bases. The V gene's germline CDR1 is MGHRA and CDR2 YSYEKL. The CDR3 is 17 residues long. The ends lost 2 bases at V and 7 bases at J; junction bases unmatched: 9. CDR3: CASSQPRTSGGRYTQYF. The CDR3 DNA follows: TGCGCCAGCAGCCAACCCCGGACTAGCGGGGGTCGATATACGCAGTATTTT.

The chain recombines TRBV9 with TRBJ1-4, with a tentative D call TRBD1 (6 bases). V dropped 4 bases and J dropped 8 bases, with 18 bases sitting between them. CDR3 size: 15 residues. Germline V CDR1 and CDR2: SGDLS, YYNGEE. Here the CDR3 reads CASSPQPAGAEKLFF. CDR3 in DNA: TGTGCCAGCAGCCCACAGCCGGCAGGGGCCGAAAAACTGTTTTTT. Complete variable domain (other parts from reference TRBV9 and TRBJ1-4): DSGVTQTPKHLITATGQRVTLRCSPRSGDLSVYWYQQSLDQGLQFLIQYYNGEERAKGNILERFSAQQFPDLHSELNLSSLELGDSALYFCASSPQPAGAEKLFFGSGTQLSVL.

This clone has just a few counts. The gene calls are TRBV21-1 and TRBJ2-7; the table's D call, TRBD2, was not checked against the DNA. TRBV21-1 is a known pseudogene. This CDR3 is built from 18 residues. The CDR3 DNA reads as TGTGCCAGCAGCCCCCGTTCGATGGAGGAAACACCCCACTACGAGCAGTACTTC. Translating gives CASSPRSMEETPHYEQYF.

The V gene is TRBV10-3, the J gene TRBJ1-2, with 9 bases aligning to TRBD1. The V gene's germline CDR1 is ENHRY and CDR2 SYGVKD. The CDR3 runs to 14 residues. The V gene end was trimmed by 1 base and the J gene end by 10 bases; junction bases not matched to a gene: 7. CDR3: CAISELPGQGVYTF. The CDR3 region has the DNA TGTGCCATCAGTGAGTTGCCGGGACAGGGTGTCTACACCTTC.

This sequence joins TRBV7-2 and TRBJ2-7; D ambiguous. V lost 4 bases and J lost 4, with 11 bases in between. There are 13 residues in the CDR3. Germline V CDR1 and CDR2: SGHTA, FQGNSA. The CDR3 DNA reads as TGTGCCAGCAGCTACTTAGCTTGGTACGAGCAGTACTTC. The encoded protein is CASSYLAWYEQYF.

The table lists this clone with a count of one. V gene TRBV4-2 combines with J gene TRBJ2-1; tentative D call: TRBD2 (7 bases). V dropped 4 bases and J dropped 7 bases, with 17 bases sitting between them. The CDR3 consists of 15 residues. Germline CDR1 and CDR2: LGHNA and YNFKEQ. The CDR3 DNA sequence: TGTGCCAGCAGCCGATCGGGGGGCGATGGGAATGAGCAGTTCTTC. It yields the protein CASSRSGGDGNEQFF.

This clone was seen only once. The chain is built from TRBV14 and TRBJ2-5; weak D call: TRBD2 (5 bases). This CDR3 spans 17 amino acids. The V gene lost 1 base and the J gene lost 4 bases, with 19 bases spanning the gap. CDR1 is SGHDN and CDR2 is FVKESK in the germline V gene. CDR3 sequence: CASSQVDGVTVRETQYF. CDR3 DNA: TGTGCCAGCAGCCAAGTTGACGGGGTAACGGTCCGAGAGACCCAGTACTTC. The complete variable domain, with remaining parts taken from reference TRBV14 and TRBJ2-5, reads EAGVTQFPSHSVIEKGQTVTLRCDPISGHDNLYWYRRVMGKEIKFLLHFVKESKQDESGMPNNRFLAERTGGTYSTLKVQPAELEDSGVYFCASSQVDGVTVRETQYFGPGTRLLVL.

V and J are TRBV7-2 and TRBJ2-7, with D uncertain. This CDR3 comprises 16 residues. Trimming shortened V by 0 bases and J by 0 bases, and 12 bases separated the two germline ends. The V gene's germline CDR1 is SGHTA and CDR2 FQGNSA. The CDR3 DNA reads as TGTGCCAGCAGCTTAGCCTATCCTGTATACTCCTACGAGCAGTACTTC. Amino acid sequence: CASSLAYPVYSYEQYF.

A few counts support this clone. This chain joins TRBV11-2 and TRBJ2-5, with D possibly matching TRBD1 (5 bases). CDR1 SGHAT and CDR2 FQNNGV come from the germline V gene. Trimming left V 5 bases short and J 5 bases short, with 12 bases between. CDR3 length: 13 residues. DNA for the CDR3: TGTGCCAGCAGCGTCAGGGTACGGGAGACCCAGTACTTC. Amino acid sequence: CASSVRVRETQYF.

This chain connects TRBV10-3 to TRBJ1-6; D may be TRBD1 (6 bases). Germline CDR1 ENHRY, CDR2 SYGVKD. The CDR3 totals 15 residues. V was trimmed by 6 bases and J by 7 bases, leaving 16 bases between them. CDR3 loop: CAIREIRGPNSPLHF. CDR3 in DNA: TGTGCCATCAGAGAAATCAGGGGACCGAATTCACCCCTCCACTTT.

This clone has only one observation. The V gene is TRBV30, the J gene TRBJ1-2; a weak D match, TRBD1 (5 bases). Deletions cut 3 bases from V and 4 bases from J, with 6 bases between. This CDR3 comprises 11 residues. Germline V gives CDR1 GTSNPN, CDR2 SVGIG (reference sequence). CDR3 nucleotide sequence: TGTGCCTGGAGAGGGGTCTATGGCTACACCTTC. It translates to CAWRGVYGYTF.